This T cell receptor (beta chain) comes out of a study of cytomegalovirus exposure and HLA in healthy donors. Germline trimming cut 7 bases from V and 4 bases from J; bases unmatched to any gene: 6. Per the germline V gene, CDR1 is LNHDA and CDR2 is SQIVND (reference sequence). This CDR3 is built from 14 residues. PCR amplification relied on 60 Vbeta primers (plus 13 Jbeta primers). Clones were read by immunoSEQ multiplex PCR, and TCRdb kept only the in-frame ones, dropping some. Of 100,000 to 150,000 clones detected, about 74% appear once; the ten largest clones hold around 3.6%. The rearrangement joins TRBV19 to TRBJ2-2, with 7 bases identical to TRBD2. Sample: PBMCs. This sequence was found in a man aged 25-40 years in good health and CMV-seronegative. The CDR3 region is CASIGLAATGELFF. CDR3 DNA: TGTGCCAGTATAGGTCTAGCGGCCACCGGGGAGCTGTTTTTT. The complete variable domain, with remaining parts taken from reference TRBV19 and TRBJ2-2, reads DGGITQSPKYLFRKEGQNVTLSCEQNLNHDAMYWYRQDPGQGLRLIYYSQIVNDFQKGDIAEGYSVSREKKESFPLTVTSAQKNPTAFYLCASIGLAATGELFFGEGSRLTVL.